This T cell receptor (beta chain) was found in a study of shared clonotypes between healthy human individuals. Sequenced by immunoSEQ multiplex PCR; TCRdb stores in-frame clones only, minus some. This sample yields 1.6 million or so clones, of which less than 99% are seen a single time; 0.36% belongs to the top ten. V lost 6 bases, J lost 10 bases, and 19 bases lay in between. Germline CDR1 MDHEN, CDR2 SYDVKM. This CDR3 region has 14 residues. This sequence joins TRBV28 and TRBJ2-1; TRBD2 is a possible D gene (6 bases). This clonotype was sampled from a man younger than 40 in good health. What was sequenced was naive CD4+ T cells sorted from blood. Subset reported: CD45RA+ positively selected. CDR3: CASSPGTHSLEQFF. DNA for the CDR3: TGTGCCAGCAGCCCCGGGACTCATAGTTTGGAGCAGTTCTTC. The full variable domain, completed using reference TRBV28 and TRBJ2-1, is DVKVTQSSRYLVKRTGEKVFLECVQDMDHENMFWYRQDPGLGLRLIYFSYDVKMKEKGDIPEGYSVSREKKERFSLILESASTNQTSMYLCASSPGTHSLEQFFGPGTRLTVL.